Below are 21 T cell receptor beta chains sequenced from a single sample in a study of T cell repertoires in cytomegalovirus infection. Antigens for these TCRs are unknown. TCRdb reprocessed the reads via MiXCR and lists one record per CDR3 protein. The top ten hold roughly 12% of the sample, which has hundreds of thousands of distinct CDR3 sequences, approximately 32% seen once. The input for sequencing was cultured CD8+ T cells from PBMCs, taken from culture after CMV antigen stimulation. The receptors stem from a human donor in good health (CMV status not recorded). Some clones in this sample may be carry-over from other donors' samples.

This clonotype occurred many times. This chain connects TRBV7-2 to TRBJ2-3; TRBD2 matches at 10 bases. The CDR3 has 17 residues. The trim removed 2 bases at V and 0 bases at J, leaving 5 bases unmatched. Germline CDR1 reads SGHTA; CDR2 reads FQGNSA. CDR3 bases: TGTGCCAGCAGCTTACCTACTAGCGGGGAGAGCACAGATACGCAGTATTTT. Its protein product is CASSLPTSGESTDTQYF.

This clonotype showed up just a few times. This chain uses TRBV7-6 with TRBJ2-5, with TRBD2 matching over 8 bases. The CDR3 is 13 amino acids. Germline V lookup: CDR1 SGHVS, CDR2 FNYEAQ. Trimming removed 5 bases from V and 10 bases from J; junction bases left unmatched: 9. In DNA form, the CDR3 reads TGTGCCAGCAGCCTTAGCGGGGCAGAGGGCCAGTACTTC. Translating it yields CASSLSGAEGQYF.

The V and J genes are TRBV7-6 and TRBJ1-4, with 9 bases matching TRBD1. CDR1 and CDR2 from the germline V gene are SGHVS and FNYEAQ. The CDR3 consists of 18 residues. Trimming cost V 5 bases and J 6 bases; bases outside gene matches: 16. CDR3 in amino acids: CASSNELWGTGSDEKLFF. DNA of the CDR3: TGTGCCAGCAGCAATGAACTATGGGGGACAGGGTCGGATGAAAAACTGTTTTTT. The entire variable domain, with the rest obtained from reference TRBV7-6 and TRBJ1-4, is as follows: GAGVSQSPRYKVTKRGQDVALRCDPISGHVSLYWYRQALGQGPEFLTYFNYEAQQDKSGLPNDRFSAERPEGSISTLTIQRTEQRDSAMYRCASSNELWGTGSDEKLFFGSGTQLSVL.

This clonotype was seen a few times. This chain uses TRBV7-8 with TRBJ1-5; D not resolved. The germline gives CDR1 SGHVS, CDR2 FQNEAQ. V dropped 3 bases and J dropped 5 bases, with 11 bases sitting between them. This CDR3 is 14 amino acids long. CDR3 loop: CASSFTPEDQPQHF. The CDR3 DNA reads as TGTGCCAGCAGCTTTACCCCGGAGGATCAGCCCCAGCATTTT.

This clonotype was seen many times. The chain couples TRBV7-2 to TRBJ2-5; TRBD2 matches 10 bases. Germline assignment: CDR1 SGHTA and CDR2 FQGNSA. V lost 2 bases to trimming and J lost 2 bases; unmatched junction nucleotides: 17. The CDR3 is 20 residues long. The CDR3 nucleotides are TGTGCCAGCAGCTTAAGGGAGGGGGAGGAGCGGGGGGGCGGGCAAGAGACCCAGTACTTC. Translating it yields CASSLREGEERGGGQETQYF.

A few counts support this clonotype. The chain recombines TRBV7-9 with TRBJ1-4; 12 nucleotides line up with TRBD1. The germline gives CDR1 SEHNR, CDR2 FQNEAQ (reference sequence). With 5 bases clipped from V and 15 bases from J, the junction kept 13 bases outside the gene matches. The CDR3 extends over 15 amino acids. Here the CDR3 reads CASSDTGTGGVIMFF. The CDR3 DNA follows: TGTGCCAGCAGCGACACCGGGACAGGGGGCGTTATTATGTTTTTT.

V usage is TRBV13 and J usage is TRBJ2-5; 9 bases agree with TRBD2. This CDR3 comprises 13 residues. J gave up 6 bases and V 4 bases, and 3 bases lay outside the gene matches. Germline CDR1 reads PRHDT; CDR2 reads FYEKMQ (reference sequence). This CDR3 is CASSSGLAQTQYF. CDR3 bases: TGTGCCAGCAGCTCGGGACTAGCCCAGACCCAGTACTTC.

In this sample, this clonotype turned up many times. The V gene is TRBV6-1, the J gene TRBJ2-7; no clear D gene. V was pared by 1 base and J by 0 bases, with 4 bases between. This CDR3 region has 13 residues. The germline V gene encodes CDR1 MNHNS and CDR2 SASEGT. The CDR3: CASSEGTSYEQYV. The CDR3 DNA follows: TGTGCCAGCAGTGAAGGTACCTCCTACGAGCAGTACGTC.

The rearrangement uses TRBV7-6 and TRBJ2-1, with 9 bases that match TRBD2. The ends lost 5 bases at V and 0 bases at J; junction bases unmatched: 2. This CDR3 region has 15 residues. Per germline, CDR1 SGHVS and CDR2 FNYEAQ. The CDR3 bases are TGTGCCAGCAGCCGACTAGCGGCCTCCTACAATGAGCAGTTCTTC. As protein: CASSRLAASYNEQFF.

J is TRBJ2-3 and V is TRBV11-2; 8 bases match TRBD2. The V segment lost 0 bases and the J segment 0 bases; nucleotides outside the gene matches: 23. CDR1 is SGHAT, CDR2 FQNNGV, per germline. The CDR3 sequence is 23 residues long. The CDR3 bases are TGTGCCAGCAGCTTAGATCCCTGGACACGTAGGCCGGGGGGGTCTTCTAGCACAGATACGCAGTATTTT. Protein: CASSLDPWTRRPGGSSSTDTQYF.

This clonotype was counted a few times. The V call is TRBV27, the J call TRBJ2-7, with D perhaps TRBD2 (5 bases). Trimming took off 2 bases at V and 5 bases at J, with 16 bases between the two ends. The germline V gene has CDR1 MNHEY and CDR2 SMNVEV (reference sequence). The CDR3 runs 15 residues. The CDR3 sequence: CASSLGLLGRDEQYF. The CDR3 DNA sequence: TGTGCCAGCAGTTTAGGGTTATTGGGGAGAGACGAGCAGTACTTC.

The V call is TRBV7-2, the J call TRBJ2-7; 12 bases fit TRBD2. V lost 6 bases and J lost 3; bases outside the gene matches: 6. Germline V lookup: CDR1 SGHTA, CDR2 FQGNSA. This CDR3 is 15 amino acids long. CDR3 coding DNA: TGTGCCAGCAGACCACTAGCGGGGGGATTCTACGAGCAGTACTTC. As protein: CASRPLAGGFYEQYF.

The chain is built from TRBV6-5 and TRBJ2-2, with D possibly matching TRBD2 (5 bases). This CDR3 is built from 11 residues. The germline V gene has CDR1 MNHEY and CDR2 SVGAGI. Trimming took off 11 bases at V and 13 bases at J, with 17 bases between the two ends. Here the CDR3 DNA reads TGTGCCGTAGAGGGTCGGATGGGGCTGTTTTTT. Translation gives CAVEGRMGLFF.

The V gene is TRBV29-1, the J gene TRBJ2-2; D is possibly TRBD1 or TRBD2 (5 bases each). V gave up 4 bases and J gave up 5 bases, with 14 bases separating them. This CDR3 is 14 amino acids long. The germline gives CDR1 SQVTM, CDR2 ANQGSEA. The CDR3 loop reads CSVGWGRGTGELFF. DNA of the CDR3: TGCAGCGTTGGGTGGGGCCGGGGTACCGGGGAGCTGTTTTTT.

V gene TRBV19 combines with J gene TRBJ1-2; D uncertain. Trimming pared 7 bases from V and 2 bases from J, leaving 17 bases between. Germline CDR1 reads LNHDA; CDR2 reads SQIVND (reference sequence). The CDR3 sequence is 15 residues long. CDR3 sequence: CASTRNRGQNYGYTF. The CDR3 bases are TGTGCCAGTACCAGGAATCGAGGCCAAAACTATGGCTACACCTTC.

This clonotype has a handful of counts. V and J are TRBV2 and TRBJ2-5; D unclear. The germline gives CDR1 SNHLY, CDR2 FYNNEI. The V gene lost 9 bases and the J gene lost 0 bases, with 8 bases spanning the gap. The CDR3 extends over 12 amino acids. The CDR3 DNA is TGTGCCAGTAATAGGTACCAAGAGACCCAGTACTTC. The encoded protein is CASNRYQETQYF. Full variable domain (rest looked up from reference TRBV2 and TRBJ2-5): EPEVTQTPSHQVTQMGQEVILRCVPISNHLYFYWYRQILGQKVEFLVSFYNNEISEKSEIFDDQFSVERPDGSNFTLKIRSTKLEDSAMYFCASNRYQETQYFGPGTRLLVL.

V usage is TRBV19 and J usage is TRBJ2-1; possibly TRBD2 for D (7 bases). The CDR3 contains 14 residues. Trimming took off 10 bases at V and 5 bases at J, with 18 bases between the two ends. Looked up from germline, CDR1 is LNHDA and CDR2 is SQIVND (reference sequence). The DNA for the CDR3 is TGTGCCACCAAGGGGCGGGGGCTGAACAATGAGCAGTTCTTC. Its translation is CATKGRGLNNEQFF. Using reference TRBV19 and TRBJ2-1 for the parts outside the CDR3, the full variable domain is DGGITQSPKYLFRKEGQNVTLSCEQNLNHDAMYWYRQDPGQGLRLIYYSQIVNDFQKGDIAEGYSVSREKKESFPLTVTSAQKNPTAFYLCATKGRGLNNEQFFGPGTRLTVL.

The J gene is TRBJ1-2, the V gene TRBV12-3 or TRBV12-4; the D is unclear. This CDR3 spans 14 amino acids. Trimming left V 3 bases short and J 8 bases short, with 16 bases between. This CDR3 is CASSLTPQAMGYTF. CDR3 nucleotide sequence: TGTGCCAGCAGTTTGACACCGCAGGCTATGGGCTACACCTTC.

This clonotype was detected only a few times. The V call is TRBV14, the J call TRBJ1-1, with a possible D match to TRBD1 (5 bases). Germline CDR1 SGHDN, CDR2 FVKESK. Trimming pared 4 bases from V and 1 base from J, leaving 19 bases between. The CDR3 totals 17 residues. CDR3 sequence: CASSLRHRQGRNTEAFF. CDR3 coding DNA: TGTGCCAGCAGCCTTAGACACAGGCAAGGCCGGAACACTGAAGCTTTCTTT.

The chain recombines TRBV24-1 with TRBJ1-5; D is uncertain. The V end was cut by 5 bases, the J end by 1 base, with 8 bases between. The CDR3 has 14 residues. Germline CDR1 KGHDR, CDR2 SFDVKD. The CDR3 nucleotides read TGTGCCACCAGTGGTTCCGCGAGCAATCAGCCCCAGCATTTT. This codes for CATSGSASNQPQHF.

This clonotype came up a few times. This chain connects TRBV14 to TRBJ1-2; 8 nucleotides match TRBD1. V shed 3 bases, J shed 0 bases, and the junction held 3 bases outside the gene matches. Germline values: CDR1 SGHDN, CDR2 FVKESK. The CDR3 has 15 amino acids. CDR3 amino acids: CASSHGTGANYGYTF. The CDR3 bases are TGTGCCAGCAGCCATGGGACAGGAGCTAACTATGGCTACACCTTC.